This T cell receptor beta chain was captured by sequencing in a study of tumor-infiltrating lymphocytes in primary liver carcinoma. Priming with a constant-region primer yielded TCR beta cDNA from 400 to 500 ng total RNA. Three nested multiplex PCR rounds, a slightly modified ARM-PCR, produced the libraries for TCR beta. Use of TRBV1-TRBV30 forward primers with a C-beta reverse primer characterized the first two PCR rounds, which lasted around 10 cycles each. TCRdb itself ran the multiplex PCR reads through MiXCR, one entry per CDR3 protein. The sample consists of 35,000 to 40,000 distinct CDR3 sequences, roughly 73% of them appearing once. Concerning this clonotype: Germline is not matched at one junction end, which may reflect a read error.

Taking about 18-32 mg of unsorted bulk tissue, the authors co-extracted RNA and DNA. Germline V gene data show CDR1 as MNHNS and CDR2 as SASEGT. CDR3 length: 15 residues. The origin of this receptor is a man between 40 and 49 years old with primary liver carcinoma and hepatitis B virus infection. The specimen sequenced was tumor-adjacent normal liver tissue. The chain joins TRBV6-1 to TRBJ2-7; D assignment may be TRBD1 or TRBD2 (5 bases each). CDR3 DNA: TGTGCCCACGGAAGACCCCGGGACGGCTCCTACGAGCAGTATTTC. The encoded protein is CAHGRPRDGSYEQYF.